This T cell receptor (beta chain) originates from a study of shared clonotypes between healthy human individuals (dated by TCRdb to between 2020 and 2021). Background for the entire study: The cohort comprised a couple of women and a few men aged 18 to 49 years. Between about 0.94 and 10 billion PBMCs per donor were obtained by leukapheresis. Per donor, three plates each were used for CD4 naive and CD4 memory, two for CD8 naive, and one for CD8 memory. To estimate repertoire size and how much clonotype sharing occurs between individuals, the study deeply sequenced the blood TCR repertoires of several healthy adults. Libraries were prepared and TCR repertoires were sequenced by different laboratories using diverse techniques, in order to increase sequencing depth and limit assay-specific biases. The paper's findings and limits, for the study overall: When a few donors were compared, the shared fraction of clonotypes was about 5% for naive CD4, over 3% for naive CD8, roughly 2.3% for memory CD4, and roughly 0.4% for memory CD8. Because the study included only a small number of donors, the genetic and exposure-history diversity represented was limited. Larger estimated clonotype richness was generally found for naive subsets than for memory subsets. Rarefaction of sorted-subset datasets indicated incomplete sequencing despite the large sequencing depth. Pairwise subsampling indicated that sequencing depth was expected to affect the degree of clonotype sharing among donors. Sampling was restricted to blood, and TCR repertoires in tissues likely differ from the TCR repertoires found in blood. Compared with non-shared clonotypes, clonotypes shared by all four sorted-subset donors had higher generation probabilities.

To note about this clone: Its antigen remains unidentified. One base away there is no much larger clone; base qualities are not given.

The CDR3, cysteine through phenylalanine, is 14 amino acids long. The entry retains the CDR3 DNA only, 42 bases that are in frame from base 1. The junction shows trimming of 6 bases on V and 1 base on J, plus 9 bases between the germline ends. CDR1 and CDR2 (LGHNT, FRNRAP) derive from the germline V gene. Healthy HIV-negative adults with no recently reported acute infections or vaccinations were included as donors. Every donor was a Caucasian adult residing in Nashville, Tennessee, USA. CD4+ T cells were enriched by magnetic negative selection; naive cells were then positively selected on CD45RA, and the negative fraction formed the memory subset. Blood was collected by leukapheresis, and PBMCs were isolated by Ficoll-Histopaque density gradient centrifugation and then cryopreserved in liquid nitrogen vapor phase. Purity and quantity of every magnetically sorted T cell population were checked by analytical flow cytometry. Genomic DNA was isolated from every sorted fraction and measured by UV absorbance on a Nanodrop 2000c.

Using the deep immunoSEQ assay, TCR CDR3 regions were amplified from genomic DNA by multiplex PCR. Genomic DNA extracted from each cell subset was distributed evenly over all wells of several immunoSEQ 96-well plates, and each plate served as one replicate. Each replicate PCR for sorted subsets received 150 to 250 ng genomic DNA, equal to roughly 30,000 T cell genomes. Purified libraries were quantified with a Qubit 3.0 fluorometer, sized on a Bioanalyzer 2100, and re-quantified with the KAPA Library Quantification kit. Every immunoSEQ 96-well plate was sequenced on a separate single-read 150-cycle Illumina NextSeq 550 flow cell. Per the original workflow: Because the immunoSEQ output included only junctional sequences and no quality scores, the filtering could not be the same as the filtering used for full-length reads. To assign V/J genes and CDR3, sequences were annotated using PyIR, a Python wrapper for IgBLAST v1.9, with IMGT germline references. Any read was removed if the V/J assignment was weak (E-value above 1e-6), the CDR3 was missing, or the read contained stop codons, out-of-frame junctions, or ambiguous translated residues. V3J clonotypes were defined as sequences sharing the same inferred V gene, J gene, and CDR3 amino acid sequence. The percentage overlap between two repertoires was calculated by dividing the number of shared unique clonotypes by the size of the smaller repertoire. Three approaches were used to assess repertoire richness: RTK rarefaction, the Chao1 estimator, and Recon v2.1 estimates of unobserved clonotypes. Generation probabilities for all TCRbeta clonotypes obtained by the gDNA method from a handful of donors were computed using OLGA. This is the immuneACCESS table as TCRdb keeps it, with only in-frame sequences that have V and J called. A part of the clones is gone; compared with another copy, unresolved V genes explain less than half, and the rest is unexplained. Clone size and the V and J calls come from that table; the DNA yielded D and trimming. The sample includes 2,500,000 or so clones, with over 85% observed a single time. The leading ten clones occupy more than 0.35% of the sample.

This TCR was sampled from a man between 18 and 35 years old in good health. Some clones in this sample may be carry-over from other donors' samples. The sequencing input was naive CD4+ T cells from PBMCs. The cell subset or site label on this specimen signifies: CD45RA+ positively selected. Recombination connected TRBV12-5 to TRBJ2-2; the D gene is unclear. The nucleotides are TGTGCTAGTGGCAATAATAAGAACACCGGGGAGCTGTTTTTT. Its product reads: CASGNNKNTGELFF.